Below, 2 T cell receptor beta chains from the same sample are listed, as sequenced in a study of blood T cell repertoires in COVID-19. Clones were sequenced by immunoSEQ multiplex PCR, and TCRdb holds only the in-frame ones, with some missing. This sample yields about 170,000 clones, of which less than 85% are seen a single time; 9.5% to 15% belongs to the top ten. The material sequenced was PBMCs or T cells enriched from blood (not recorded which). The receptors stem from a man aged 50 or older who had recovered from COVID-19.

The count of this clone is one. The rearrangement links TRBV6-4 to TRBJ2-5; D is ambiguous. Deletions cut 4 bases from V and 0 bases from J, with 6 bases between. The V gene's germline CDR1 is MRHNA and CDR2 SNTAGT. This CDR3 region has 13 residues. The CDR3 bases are TGTGCCAGCAGTGCCTTATACCAAGAGACCCAGTACTTC. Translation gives CASSALYQETQYF.

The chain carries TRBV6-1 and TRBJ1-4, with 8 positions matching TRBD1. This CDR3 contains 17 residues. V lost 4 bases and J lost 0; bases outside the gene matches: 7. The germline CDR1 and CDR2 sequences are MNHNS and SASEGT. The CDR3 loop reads CASSASGGLPTNEKLFF. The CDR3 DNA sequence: TGTGCCAGCAGTGCGTCAGGGGGCCTTCCAACTAATGAAAAACTGTTTTTT.